This T cell receptor beta chain was recovered during a study of blood T cell repertoires in COVID-19. This table comes from immunoSEQ multiplex PCR, and its TCRdb copy is limited to in-frame clones, with some not included. The repertoire includes about 140,000 clones, 60% to 80% of them detected once, and approximately 9.4% sits in the top ten. This TCR was sampled from a woman between 50 and 59 years old with active or convalescent COVID-19. Material: peripheral blood.

CDR3 DNA sequence: TGCAGTGCTAGTGATACGGGGACTAGCGGGGAGACCCAGTACTTC. Amino acids: CSASDTGTSGETQYF. J is TRBJ2-5 and V is TRBV20-1, with TRBD2 matching 12 bases. The CDR3 length is 15 residues. The germline V gene encodes CDR1 DFQATT and CDR2 SNEGSKA (reference sequence). V lost 3 bases, J lost 5 bases, and 7 bases stayed unmatched.